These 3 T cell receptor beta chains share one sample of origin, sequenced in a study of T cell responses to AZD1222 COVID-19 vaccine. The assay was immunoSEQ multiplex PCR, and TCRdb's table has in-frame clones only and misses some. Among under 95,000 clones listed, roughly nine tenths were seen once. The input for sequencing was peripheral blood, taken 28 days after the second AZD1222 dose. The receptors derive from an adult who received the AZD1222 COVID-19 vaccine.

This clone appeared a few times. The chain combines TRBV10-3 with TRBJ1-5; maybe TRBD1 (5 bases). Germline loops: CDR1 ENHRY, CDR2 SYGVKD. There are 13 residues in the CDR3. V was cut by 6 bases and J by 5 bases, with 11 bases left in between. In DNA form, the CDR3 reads TGTGCCATCAGCGGAATGACAGATCAGCCCCAGCATTTT. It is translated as CAISGMTDQPQHF.

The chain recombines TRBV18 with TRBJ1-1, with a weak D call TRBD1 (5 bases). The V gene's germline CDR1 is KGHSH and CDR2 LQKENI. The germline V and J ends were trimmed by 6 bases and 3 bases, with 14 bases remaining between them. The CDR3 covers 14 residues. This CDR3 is CASSPAGGDTEAFF. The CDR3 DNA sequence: TGTGCCAGCTCCCCCGCGGGGGGGGACACTGAAGCTTTCTTT.

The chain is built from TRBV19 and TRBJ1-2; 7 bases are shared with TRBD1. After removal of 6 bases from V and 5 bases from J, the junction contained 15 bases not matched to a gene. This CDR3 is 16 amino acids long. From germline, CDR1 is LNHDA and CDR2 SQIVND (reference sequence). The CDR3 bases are TGTGCCAGTAGCGAGTTACAGGGGCTTTTGGGATATGGCTACACCTTC. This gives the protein CASSELQGLLGYGYTF.